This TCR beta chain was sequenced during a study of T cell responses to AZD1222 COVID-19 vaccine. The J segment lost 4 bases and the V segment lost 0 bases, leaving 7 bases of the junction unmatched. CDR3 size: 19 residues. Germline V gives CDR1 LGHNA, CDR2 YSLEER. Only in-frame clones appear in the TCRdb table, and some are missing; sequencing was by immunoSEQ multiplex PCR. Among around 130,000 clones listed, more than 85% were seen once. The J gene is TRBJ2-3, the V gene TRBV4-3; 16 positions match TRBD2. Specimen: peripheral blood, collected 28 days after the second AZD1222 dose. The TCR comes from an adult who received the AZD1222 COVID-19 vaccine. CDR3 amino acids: CASSQDSQGLAGGADTQYF. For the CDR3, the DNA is TGCGCCAGCAGCCAAGATAGCCAGGGACTAGCGGGAGGGGCAGATACGCAGTATTTT.